The rows below give T cell receptor beta chains drawn from one sample of a study of blood T cell repertoires in COVID-19. The method was immunoSEQ multiplex PCR; TCRdb's version includes in-frame clones alone and lacks a portion of them. This sample has under 250,000 clones, with approximately 90% found just once. The sample taken for sequencing was peripheral blood. Receptors originate from a man younger than 40 with COVID-19, enrolled during active disease. Both conserved end residues are part of each CDR3. D genes are given only for firm matches. Only some rows state a clone size, as once, few, many or a class for expanded clones.

v_call	j_call	clone_size	d_call	cdr3_aa	cdr3_nt
TRBV6-5	TRBJ1-4	.	.	CASSYSYTVSNEKLFF	TGTGCCAGCAGTTACTCCTACACAGTATCTAATGAAAAACTGTTTTTT
TRBV19	TRBJ1-1	.	.	CASSSGTFRRAFF	TGTGCCAGTAGTTCGGGGACTTTCAGACGGGCTTTCTTT
TRBV9	TRBJ1-4	.	.	CASSVAGTNEKLFF	TGTGCCAGCAGCGTAGCAGGGACTAATGAAAAACTGTTTTTT
TRBV6-5	TRBJ1-2	.	.	CASPKIVAAPYGYTF	TGTGCCAGCCCTAAAATCGTGGCAGCGCCCTATGGCTACACCTTC
TRBV20-1	TRBJ2-7	.	.	CSASILAPRSSYEQYF	TGCAGTGCTAGTATTCTAGCGCCGAGGAGCTCCTACGAGCAGTACTTC
TRBV5-1	TRBJ2-1	.	TRBD2	CASSAELAGIGSSYNEQFF	TGCGCCAGCAGCGCTGAACTAGCGGGAATTGGTAGCTCCTACAATGAGCAGTTCTTC
TRBV7-2	TRBJ2-7	.	.	CASSIDRAYEQYF	TGTGCCAGCAGCATAGACCGAGCCTACGAGCAGTACTTC
TRBV5-5	TRBJ1-1	.	.	CASSLGWQGLNTEAFF	TGTGCCAGCAGCTTGGGATGGCAGGGGCTGAACACTGAAGCTTTCTTT
TRBV27	TRBJ1-6	once	.	CASSFHSYGSPLHF	TGTGCCAGCAGTTTCCACAGTTATGGTTCACCCCTCCACTTT
TRBV5-5	TRBJ2-7	.	TRBD1	CASSFGTDEQYF	TGTGCCAGCAGCTTCGGGACAGACGAGCAGTACTTC
TRBV19	TRBJ1-5	.	.	CASSMDRSNQPQHF	TGTGCCAGTAGTATGGACAGAAGCAATCAGCCCCAGCATTTT
TRBV7-2	TRBJ1-3	once	.	CASSPRTGGGTIYF	TGTGCCAGCAGCCCGCGGACGGGTGGAGGCACCATATATTTT